This entry lists 27 T cell receptor beta chains sequenced from one sample in a study of blood T cell repertoires in COVID-19. Sequenced by immunoSEQ multiplex PCR; TCRdb stores in-frame clones only, minus some. This sample has roughly 250,000 clones, with roughly 82% found just once. The specimen sequenced was peripheral blood. The receptor source for this set is a woman aged 80 or over with active or convalescent COVID-19.

The chain uses TRBV11-3 and TRBJ2-2, with D unclear. Germline-derived CDR1 and CDR2 are SGHNT and YENEEA. The CDR3 extends over 14 amino acids. Deletions cut 3 bases from V and 1 base from J, with 6 bases between. The DNA of the CDR3 is TGTGCCAGCAGCTTCTCAGAGAACACCGGGGAGCTGTTTTTT. This gives the protein CASSFSENTGELFF.

This clone was found once. The chain has TRBV6-1 and TRBJ2-1, with TRBD2 matching 8 bases. Germline V CDR1 and CDR2: MNHNS, SASEGT. The J segment lost 6 bases and the V segment lost 1 base, leaving 8 bases of the junction unmatched. The CDR3 length is 16 residues. The CDR3 region has the DNA TGTGCCAGCAGTGAAGGCGGGACTAGTAGGACCAATGAGCAGTTCTTC. Translated, it gives CASSEGGTSRTNEQFF.

A single count supports this clone. The chain joins TRBV30 to TRBJ1-5; the D is unclear. The CDR3 contains 13 residues. Trimming took off 2 bases at V and 1 base at J, with 6 bases between the two ends. Germline V lookup: CDR1 GTSNPN, CDR2 SVGIG (reference sequence). The CDR3 region is CAWSSGSNQPQHF. As DNA, the CDR3 is TGTGCCTGGAGTTCCGGGAGCAATCAGCCCCAGCATTTT. The full variable domain, in which reference TRBV30 and TRBJ1-5 provide the parts outside the CDR3, is SQTIHQWPATLVQPVGSPLSLECTVEGTSNPNLYWYRQAAGRGLQLLFYSVGIGQISSEVPQNLSASRPQDRQFILSSKKLLLSDSGFYLCAWSSGSNQPQHFGDGTRLSIL.

The chain joins TRBV5-5 to TRBJ1-2, with 7 bases matching TRBD1. CDR3 length: 14 residues. The V gene end was trimmed by 4 bases and the J gene end by 4 bases; junction bases not matched to a gene: 7. Per germline, CDR1 SGHKS and CDR2 YYEKEE (reference sequence). The CDR3 region has the DNA TGTGCCAGCAGCAAAGACAGGGTTCCCTATGGCTACACCTTC. Translating gives CASSKDRVPYGYTF.

This clone was counted once. CDR3: CAISAGDRVYEQYF. As DNA, the CDR3 is TGTGCCATCAGTGCGGGGGACAGGGTCTACGAGCAGTACTTC. The chain joins TRBV10-3 to TRBJ2-7; 9 nucleotides match TRBD1. Germline CDR1 and CDR2: ENHRY and SYGVKD. The CDR3 consists of 14 residues. Trimming removed 4 bases from V and 3 bases from J; junction bases left unmatched: 4.

This chain uses TRBV2 with TRBJ2-5, with D possibly being TRBD1 (7 bases). The CDR3 spans 14 residues. Between the trimmed V and J ends, which lost 4 bases and 5 bases, there was a span of 14 bases. Germline loops: CDR1 SNHLY, CDR2 FYNNEI. CDR3 DNA sequence: TGTGCCAGCAGTGGCTCCAGGGGGGCTGAGACCCAGTACTTC. The encoded protein is CASSGSRGAETQYF.

The chain employs TRBV6-6 and TRBJ2-7; D is possibly TRBD1 (5 bases). The length of the CDR3 is 13 residues. The germline gives CDR1 MNHNY, CDR2 SVGAGI (reference sequence). V lost 3 bases and J 6 bases, leaving 12 bases between the germline ends. The CDR3 nucleotides read TGTGCCAGCAGTTATCAGGGTCTATCCGAGCAGTACTTC. As protein: CASSYQGLSEQYF.

Concerning this clone itself: The same CDR3 also results from other DNA sequences found in this sample. This chain links TRBV18 with TRBJ1-1; D uncertain. This CDR3 spans 13 amino acids. Germline CDR1 is KGHSH and CDR2 is LQKENI. Trimming shortened V by 4 bases and J by 1 base, and 7 bases separated the two germline ends. CDR3 coding DNA: TGTGCCAGCTCACTAACAGAGAACACTGAAGCTTTCTTT. It encodes CASSLTENTEAFF. The full variable domain, in which reference TRBV18 and TRBJ1-1 provide the parts outside the CDR3, is NAGVMQNPRHLVRRRGQEARLRCSPMKGHSHVYWYRQLPEEGLKFMVYLQKENIIDESGMPKERFSAEFPKEGPSILRIQQVVRGDSAAYFCASSLTENTEAFFGQGTRLTVV.

The CDR3 is CASKKDIEAFF. The DNA of the CDR3 is TGTGCCAGCAAGAAGGACATTGAAGCTTTCTTT. The chain joins TRBV2 to TRBJ1-1; tentatively, D is TRBD1 (5 bases). Germline CDR1 SNHLY, CDR2 FYNNEI. CDR3 size: 11 residues. The V end lost 7 bases, the J end lost 7 bases, and 10 bases lay between the germline ends.

The CDR3: CATSTHLGGDSPLHF. CDR3 in DNA: TGTGCCACCAGTACCCACCTAGGAGGGGATTCACCCCTCCACTTT. The chain is built from TRBV15 and TRBJ1-6, with a weak D call TRBD1 (5 bases). This CDR3 contains 15 residues. Germline CDR1 and CDR2: LNHNV and YYDKDF (reference sequence). The V and J ends lost 6 bases and 8 bases respectively, with 17 bases between them. Full variable domain (remainder filled in from reference TRBV15 and TRBJ1-6): DAMVIQNPRYQVTQFGKPVTLSCSQTLNHNVMYWYQQKSSQAPKLLFHYYDKDFNNEADTPDNFQSRRPNTSFCFLDIRSPGLGDTAMYLCATSTHLGGDSPLHFGNGTRLTVT.

For the CDR3, the DNA is TGTGCCAGTAGTTTCTTAGGGGGTTCCACTGAAGCTTTCTTT. Translated, it gives CASSFLGGSTEAFF. The rearrangement joins TRBV19 to TRBJ1-1; the D gene is possibly TRBD1 (6 bases). V shed 5 bases and J shed 4 bases, with 14 bases lying between them. This CDR3 contains 14 residues. Germline V gives CDR1 LNHDA, CDR2 SQIVND (reference sequence). The whole variable domain, filled in from reference TRBV19 and TRBJ1-1, reads DGGITQSPKYLFRKEGQNVTLSCEQNLNHDAMYWYRQDPGQGLRLIYYSQIVNDFQKGDIAEGYSVSREKKESFPLTVTSAQKNPTAFYLCASSFLGGSTEAFFGQGTRLTVV.

The chain is built from TRBV28 and TRBJ1-2; D not resolved. The CDR3 sequence is 13 residues long. CDR1 is MDHEN, CDR2 SYDVKM, per germline. V was cut by 3 bases and J by 3 bases, with 8 bases left in between. CDR3 residues: CASSLTMDYGYTF. Written as DNA, the CDR3 is TGTGCCAGCAGTTTGACTATGGACTATGGCTACACCTTC.

V gene TRBV30 combines with J gene TRBJ1-2; the D is unclear. Per the germline V gene, CDR1 is GTSNPN and CDR2 is SVGIG (reference sequence). Trimming stripped 5 bases from V and 7 bases from J, with 14 bases between. The length of the CDR3 is 12 residues. CDR3 amino acids: CAWLPEYRGYTF. In DNA form, the CDR3 reads TGTGCCTGGCTTCCAGAATATCGTGGCTACACCTTC. The full variable domain, rest sourced from reference TRBV30 and TRBJ1-2, is SQTIHQWPATLVQPVGSPLSLECTVEGTSNPNLYWYRQAAGRGLQLLFYSVGIGQISSEVPQNLSASRPQDRQFILSSKKLLLSDSGFYLCAWLPEYRGYTFGSGTRLTVV.

The CDR3: CASNLGGGRTIYGYTF. CDR3 sequence (DNA): TGTGCCAGCAACCTCGGCGGGGGGCGCACCATATATGGCTACACCTTC. This chain joins TRBV28 and TRBJ1-2; a weak D match, TRBD1 (6 bases). V was cut by 7 bases and J by 5 bases, with 23 bases left in between. CDR3 length equals 16 residues. The germline CDR1 and CDR2 sequences are MDHEN and SYDVKM.

J is TRBJ1-5 and V is TRBV21-1; the D call TRBD1 from the table was never checked on the DNA. TRBV21-1 is a listed pseudogene. CDR3 length equals 18 residues. This CDR3 reads CASSKAARQADSNQPQHF. DNA of the CDR3: TGTGCCAGCAGCAAAGCGGCACGACAGGCAGATAGCAATCAGCCCCAGCATTTT.

This chain uses TRBV5-5 with TRBJ2-2; 7 bases are shared with TRBD2. The V gene's germline CDR1 is SGHKS and CDR2 YYEKEE (reference sequence). V shed 1 base, J shed 6 bases, and the junction held 9 bases outside the gene matches. There are 16 residues in the CDR3. CDR3: CASSLNPSGVAGELFF. In DNA, the CDR3 is TGTGCCAGCAGCTTGAATCCTAGCGGAGTCGCCGGGGAGCTGTTTTTT.

V is TRBV5-5 and J is TRBJ2-7; D unresolved. Trimming took off 3 bases at V and 6 bases at J, with 13 bases between the two ends. CDR1 is SGHKS, CDR2 YYEKEE, per germline (reference sequence). The CDR3 has 13 residues. CDR3 coding DNA: TGTGCCAGCAGCTACCTCTTATCCGGCGAGCAGTACTTC. Encoded protein: CASSYLLSGEQYF. Supplemented by reference TRBV5-5 and TRBJ2-7, the full variable domain reads DAGVTQSPTHLIKTRGQQVTLRCSPISGHKSVSWYQQVLGQGPQFIFQYYEKEERGRGNFPDRFSARQFPNYSSELNVNALLLGDSALYLCASSYLLSGEQYFGPGTRLTVT.

V and J are TRBV5-6 and TRBJ1-5; D gene unclear. Trimming left V 0 bases short and J 4 bases short, with 8 bases between. The CDR3 has 14 residues. CDR1 is SGHDT, CDR2 YYEEEE, per germline. The CDR3 sequence is CASSLGRANQPQHF. CDR3 DNA sequence: TGTGCCAGCAGCTTGGGGAGGGCGAATCAGCCCCAGCATTTT.

The rearrangement links TRBV28 to TRBJ1-5, with 7 bases fitting TRBD1. Germline trimming cut 7 bases from V and 6 bases from J; bases unmatched to any gene: 9. CDR3 length: 14 amino acids. Germline CDR1 and CDR2: MDHEN and SYDVKM. The CDR3 region has the DNA TGTGCCAGCACCGGAACAGGGGCCGGTCAGCCCCAGCATTTT. Its protein is CASTGTGAGQPQHF.

The chain is built from TRBV18 and TRBJ1-6; TRBD1 aligns across 7 bases. V shed 3 bases and J 3 bases; nucleotides not matched to a gene: 2. This CDR3 contains 15 residues. Germline-derived CDR1 and CDR2 are KGHSH and LQKENI. CDR3 sequence reads: CASSPPGGYNSPLHF. In DNA, the CDR3 is TGTGCCAGCTCACCGCCAGGGGGCTATAATTCACCCCTCCACTTT.

The rearrangement links TRBV5-1 to TRBJ2-1; the D gene is possibly TRBD1 (7 bases). V shed 0 bases and J shed 6 bases, with 13 bases lying between them. The CDR3 consists of 15 residues. Germline-derived CDR1 and CDR2 are SGHRS and YFSETQ. The CDR3 loop is CASSLGRGLGNEQFF. In DNA form, the CDR3 reads TGCGCCAGCAGCTTGGGGAGGGGGCTCGGCAATGAGCAGTTCTTC.

The V gene is TRBV2, the J gene TRBJ2-3; tentative D call: TRBD1 (6 bases). This CDR3 comprises 15 residues. Per the germline V gene, CDR1 is SNHLY and CDR2 is FYNNEI. Trimming removed 5 bases at V and 1 base at J, with 13 bases between. CDR3 in DNA: TGTGCCAGCAGTACACAGGGTATGGGCACAGATACGCAGTATTTT. Protein product: CASSTQGMGTDTQYF.

This rearrangement joins TRBV5-1 to TRBJ1-1, with 7 bases fitting TRBD1. The V and J ends lost 3 bases and 2 bases, in that order; junction bases with no gene match: 7. The CDR3 runs 15 residues. Looked up from germline, CDR1 is SGHRS and CDR2 is YFSETQ. This chain's CDR3 is CASSSRVGGNTEAFF. As DNA, the CDR3 is TGCGCCAGCAGCTCGAGAGTAGGGGGCAACACTGAAGCTTTCTTT.

The gene calls are TRBV6-6 and TRBJ2-1; 8 bases are shared with TRBD1. This CDR3 is built from 14 residues. CDR1 is MNHNY, CDR2 SVGAGI, per germline (reference sequence). J lost 0 bases, V lost 6 bases, and 1 base had no gene match. The CDR3 region is CASSTGGSYNEQFF. CDR3 DNA: TGTGCCAGCAGCACAGGGGGCTCCTACAATGAGCAGTTCTTC.

J is TRBJ2-3 and V is TRBV19; 10 nucleotides match TRBD1. The CDR3 has 15 residues. Germline V gives CDR1 LNHDA, CDR2 SQIVND (reference sequence). Trimming removed 7 bases from V and 5 bases from J; junction bases left unmatched: 9. The DNA of the CDR3 is TGTGCCAGTAAACCCGACAGGGGGCGCGGAGATACGCAGTATTTT. It encodes CASKPDRGRGDTQYF.

The chain joins TRBV2 to TRBJ2-3; 7 bases are a match to TRBD1. Germline CDR1 SNHLY, CDR2 FYNNEI. The CDR3 length is 14 residues. Trimming removed 1 base from V and 5 bases from J; junction bases left unmatched: 3. The CDR3 region is CASSEGQGVDTQYF. CDR3 DNA: TGTGCCAGCAGTGAAGGTCAGGGGGTAGATACGCAGTATTTT.

The CDR3 reads CASSAGTSGGYGYTF. The CDR3 nucleotides read TGTGCCAGCAGCGCTGGGACTTCAGGAGGGTATGGCTACACCTTC. J is TRBJ1-2 and V is TRBV7-9, with D maybe TRBD1 (5 bases). V shed 5 bases and J shed 5 bases, with 18 bases lying between them. This CDR3 is built from 15 residues. Germline values: CDR1 SEHNR, CDR2 FQNEAQ (reference sequence).